The 23 T cell receptor beta chains given below trace back to one sample, sequenced in a study of memory CD4+ T cells and cytomegalovirus serostatus. Single viable CD3+CD4+CD8-CD45RO+ cells were sorted as the memory CD4+ T cells. The table came from immunoSEQ multiplex PCR; TCRdb's copy has only in-frame clones and leaves some out. The sample records some 59,000 clones, 82% being singletons. Specimen: memory CD4+ T cells from blood. The receptors derive from an adult in good health and CMV-seronegative.

The chain recombines TRBV28 with TRBJ2-7; no clear D. The CDR3 spans 14 residues. With 5 bases removed from V and 3 bases from J, the gap between germline ends came to 14 bases. Germline lookup yields CDR1 MDHEN and CDR2 SYDVKM. In DNA form, the CDR3 reads TGTGCCAGCAGTCCCTTCTGGGCAGGCTACGAGCAGTACTTC. Its protein product is CASSPFWAGYEQYF.

The chain joins TRBV5-5 to TRBJ1-5, with D unclear. V lost 4 bases, J lost 4 bases, and 9 bases lay in between. The CDR3 totals 13 residues. In germline, CDR1 is SGHKS, CDR2 YYEKEE (reference sequence). CDR3 coding DNA: TGTGCCAGCAGCCCAACAAGAAATCAGCCCCAGCATTTT. Amino acids: CASSPTRNQPQHF.

This chain links TRBV18 with TRBJ1-5, with D maybe TRBD1 (5 bases). The V and J ends lost 2 bases and 2 bases respectively, with 13 bases between them. Germline CDR1 and CDR2: KGHSH and LQKENI. The CDR3 extends over 16 amino acids. The CDR3, as DNA: TGTGCCAGCTCACCAACCAGGGCCGGTGGCAATCAGCCCCAGCATTTT. Translated: CASSPTRAGGNQPQHF. Looking up the rest from reference TRBV18 and TRBJ1-5 gives the full variable domain: NAGVMQNPRHLVRRRGQEARLRCSPMKGHSHVYWYRQLPEEGLKFMVYLQKENIIDESGMPKERFSAEFPKEGPSILRIQQVVRGDSAAYFCASSPTRAGGNQPQHFGDGTRLSIL.

This chain connects TRBV21-1 to TRBJ1-1. TRBV21-1 represents a pseudogene. CDR3 size: 17 residues. This CDR3 is CASSKGVSHNMNTEAFF. The CDR3 DNA sequence: TGTGCCAGCAGCAAGGGAGTGTCACACAACATGAACACTGAAGCTTTCTTT.

The gene calls are TRBV27 and TRBJ2-3; D remains ambiguous. V was trimmed by 5 bases and J by 0 bases, leaving 21 bases between them. This CDR3 is built from 18 residues. CDR1 is MNHEY, CDR2 SMNVEV, per germline (reference sequence). CDR3 loop: CASSESLPNHPSTDTQYF. The CDR3 coding sequence is TGTGCCAGCAGTGAATCTCTACCTAATCACCCTAGCACAGATACGCAGTATTTT.

By sample fraction, this clone is medium-sized. CDR3 protein: CASRHRQRQNSPLHF. CDR3 nucleotides: TGTGCCAGTAGGCACAGACAGAGGCAAAATTCACCCCTCCACTTT. V is TRBV19 and J is TRBJ1-6; D is possibly TRBD1 (5 bases). This CDR3 is built from 15 residues. Trimming pared 6 bases from V and 7 bases from J, leaving 16 bases between. The germline V gene has CDR1 LNHDA and CDR2 SQIVND (reference sequence).

The V call is TRBV19, the J call TRBJ2-1; 10 bases match TRBD1. The CDR3 runs to 17 residues. Trimming cost V 5 bases and J 4 bases; bases outside gene matches: 11. In germline, CDR1 is LNHDA, CDR2 SQIVND (reference sequence). The CDR3 DNA reads as TGTGCCAGTAGTCAAACCGGGACAGGGGCCGGGTACAATGAGCAGTTCTTC. This codes for CASSQTGTGAGYNEQFF.

V is TRBV9 and J is TRBJ2-5; D remains ambiguous. V was cut by 5 bases and J by 3 bases, with 2 bases left in between. The CDR3 runs to 10 residues. The germline V gene encodes CDR1 SGDLS and CDR2 YYNGEE. The CDR3 region has the DNA TGTGCCAGCAGTGAAGAGACCCAGTACTTC. Translating it yields CASSEETQYF.

J is TRBJ1-2 and V is TRBV28, with 7 bases identical to TRBD1. CDR3 length: 14 amino acids. Germline-derived CDR1 and CDR2 are MDHEN and SYDVKM. The J segment lost 3 bases and the V segment lost 11 bases, leaving 12 bases of the junction unmatched. The CDR3 sequence: CALRSQGSDYGYTF. The CDR3 DNA follows: TGTGCCCTACGATCACAGGGGTCCGACTATGGCTACACCTTC.

Here the CDR3 reads CASSRGFANTGELFF. In nucleotides, the CDR3 is TGCGCCAGCAGCCGGGGGTTCGCGAACACCGGGGAGCTGTTTTTT. The chain combines TRBV5-1 with TRBJ2-2; D is possibly TRBD2 (6 bases). The CDR3 totals 15 residues. Deletions cut 4 bases from V and 0 bases from J, with 10 bases between. CDR1 SGHRS and CDR2 YFSETQ come from the germline V gene. The full variable domain, in which reference TRBV5-1 and TRBJ2-2 provide the parts outside the CDR3, is KAGVTQTPRYLIKTRGQQVTLSCSPISGHRSVSWYQQTPGQGLQFLFEYFSETQRNKGNFPGRFSGRQFSNSRSEMNVSTLELGDSALYLCASSRGFANTGELFFGEGSRLTVL.

The rearrangement uses TRBV6-5 and TRBJ1-4; D is perhaps TRBD1 (5 bases). The CDR3 contains 15 residues. The germline CDR1 and CDR2 sequences are MNHEY and SVGAGI. V was clipped by 6 bases and J by 8 bases, with 19 bases between them. CDR3 DNA sequence: TGTGCCAGCAGCCCTCCCCGGGGGAATGGGGAAAAACTGTTTTTT. This codes for CASSPPRGNGEKLFF.

Here the CDR3 DNA reads TGTGCCAGTAGCAAAGGACTAGCGGGAAAAATCACAGATACGCAGTATTTT. It encodes CASSKGLAGKITDTQYF. This chain links TRBV19 with TRBJ2-3; 12 bases agree with TRBD2. With 6 bases clipped from V and 2 bases from J, the junction kept 9 bases outside the gene matches. Looked up from germline, CDR1 is LNHDA and CDR2 is SQIVND (reference sequence). The CDR3 length is 17 residues.

Comments on this clone: This CDR3 is also generated by other DNA sequences in the sample. CDR3 DNA sequence: TGTGCCAGCAGTTTCAGGACTTACAATGAGCAGTTCTTC. It translates to CASSFRTYNEQFF. The chain has TRBV27 and TRBJ2-1, with D perhaps matching TRBD2 (5 bases). Germline CDR1 reads MNHEY; CDR2 reads SMNVEV (reference sequence). The CDR3 has 13 residues. V was shortened by 3 bases and J by 4 bases, with 7 bases between the two germline ends.

This chain connects TRBV5-1 to TRBJ1-6, with 7 bases that match TRBD1. Germline V gene data show CDR1 as SGHRS and CDR2 as YFSETQ. V lost 5 bases to trimming and J lost 7 bases; unmatched junction nucleotides: 18. This CDR3 spans 18 amino acids. In DNA, the CDR3 is TGCGCCAGCAGGCCCCTACAGGGGACCCAGTTCTCGAATTCACCCCTCCACTTT. This encodes CASRPLQGTQFSNSPLHF.

The chain couples TRBV6-1 to TRBJ1-2; 10 bases fit TRBD1. Unmatched junction bases numbered 3, after V lost 6 bases and J lost 2 bases. Germline V lookup: CDR1 MNHNS, CDR2 SASEGT. This CDR3 has 14 residues. In DNA, the CDR3 is TGTGCCAGCAGGGACAGGGGGATCAACTATGGCTACACCTTC. Protein: CASRDRGINYGYTF.

J is TRBJ1-2 and V is TRBV30, with D perhaps TRBD1 (5 bases). CDR1 and CDR2 (germline): GTSNPN, SVGIG (reference sequence). The CDR3 is 13 amino acids. V was pared by 0 bases and J by 8 bases, with 13 bases between. The CDR3 region is CAWSVGDLYGYTF. The DNA for the CDR3 is TGTGCCTGGAGTGTTGGGGACCTCTACGGCTACACCTTC.

V is TRBV7-2 and J is TRBJ2-1; 8 bases line up with TRBD2. This CDR3 is built from 15 residues. Germline V gene sequence: CDR1 SGHTA, CDR2 FQGNSA. The trim removed 1 base at V and 10 bases at J, leaving 9 bases unmatched. The CDR3 sequence is CASSLGGSGVREQFF. The CDR3 nucleotides read TGTGCCAGCAGCTTAGGAGGTAGCGGGGTCAGAGAGCAGTTCTTC.

The chain has TRBV6-1 and TRBJ1-4, with unresolved D. V lost 4 bases and J 0 bases, leaving 9 bases between the germline ends. The CDR3 has 15 amino acids. Germline V gene sequence: CDR1 MNHNS, CDR2 SASEGT. The CDR3 loop is CASSGRETTNEKLFF. The CDR3 nucleotides read TGTGCCAGCAGTGGTAGAGAGACAACTAATGAAAAACTGTTTTTT.

The chain joins TRBV27 to TRBJ2-5, with D possibly matching TRBD1 (5 bases). This CDR3 is built from 13 residues. From germline, CDR1 is MNHEY and CDR2 SMNVEV (reference sequence). Trimming cost V 5 bases and J 5 bases, with 12 bases left between them. The CDR3 DNA sequence: TGTGCCAGCAGTAAGTGGGCAGGGGAGACCCAGTACTTC. This codes for CASSKWAGETQYF.

The chain combines TRBV5-1 with TRBJ2-2; tentative D call: TRBD1 (6 bases). The V end lost 4 bases, the J end lost 1 base, and 14 bases lay between the germline ends. The CDR3 is 16 residues long. Looked up from germline, CDR1 is SGHRS and CDR2 is YFSETQ. The CDR3 DNA follows: TGCGCCAGCAGCATCCTGGACAGCCTGAACACCGGGGAGCTGTTTTTT. Translating gives CASSILDSLNTGELFF.

DNA for the CDR3: TGTGCCAGCAGCCGGGACAGGGTTTCCACTGAAGCTTTCTTT. It codes for CASSRDRVSTEAFF. The rearrangement uses TRBV11-1 and TRBJ1-1; TRBD1 agrees at 9 bases. The germline CDR1 and CDR2 sequences are SGHAT and FQDESV (reference sequence). The CDR3 extends over 14 amino acids. V was clipped by 5 bases and J by 4 bases; unmatched bases: 5. Using reference TRBV11-1 and TRBJ1-1 for the parts outside the CDR3, the full variable domain is EAEVAQSPRYKITEKSQAVAFWCDPISGHATLYWYRQILGQGPELLVQFQDESVVDDSQLPKDRFSAERLKGVDSTLKIQPAELGDSAMYLCASSRDRVSTEAFFGQGTRLTVV.

This chain uses TRBV5-1 with TRBJ2-3; D possibly corresponds to TRBD1 (5 bases). The CDR3 is 15 residues long. The V and J ends lost 4 bases and 3 bases respectively, with 15 bases between them. Germline values: CDR1 SGHRS, CDR2 YFSETQ. CDR3 DNA sequence: TGCGCCAGCAGCGGCGTCTCAGGGAAAACAGATACGCAGTATTTT. It translates to CASSGVSGKTDTQYF.

J is TRBJ1-2 and V is TRBV29-1; D may be TRBD1 (5 bases). The CDR3 consists of 12 residues. Deletions cut 5 bases from V and 4 bases from J, with 11 bases between. Looked up from germline, CDR1 is SQVTM and CDR2 is ANQGSEA. This chain's CDR3 is CSVTGGPYGYTF. DNA of the CDR3: TGCAGCGTTACAGGAGGCCCCTATGGCTACACCTTC.